The 8 T cell receptor beta chains below were found in one sample sequenced in a study of neoadjuvant nivolumab and ipilimumab in lung cancer. Clones were sequenced by immunoSEQ multiplex PCR, and TCRdb holds only the in-frame ones, with some missing. The profile shows over 45,000 clones, 75% to 90% of them singletons. The sequencing used blood, collected before neoadjuvant nivolumab, alone or with ipilimumab. Receptor source: an adult with non-small cell lung cancer. Some clones in this sample may be carry-over from other donors' samples.

This chain links TRBV30 with TRBJ1-2; TRBD1 is a possible D gene (5 bases). The CDR3 is made up of 13 amino acids. In germline, CDR1 is GTSNPN, CDR2 SVGIG (reference sequence). V was shortened by 0 bases and J by 2 bases, with 7 bases between the two germline ends. CDR3 in amino acids: CAWSVGTNYGYTF. As DNA, the CDR3 is TGTGCCTGGAGTGTCGGGACGAACTATGGCTACACCTTC.

The V call is TRBV6-5, the J call TRBJ1-1; D unclear. CDR1 is MNHEY, CDR2 SVGAGI, per germline. The length of the CDR3 is 15 residues. The ends were cut back, 0 bases at V and 5 bases at J, with 13 bases in the middle. CDR3 bases: TGTGCCAGCAGTTACTCCCCGCTCCTTGGGACTGAAGCTTTCTTT. It translates to CASSYSPLLGTEAFF.

The chain couples TRBV6-1 to TRBJ1-3; TRBD1 might be the D (5 bases). The V end lost 7 bases, the J end lost 4 bases, and 20 bases lay between the germline ends. The CDR3 consists of 16 residues. Germline V gene sequence: CDR1 MNHNS, CDR2 SASEGT. CDR3 bases: TGTGCCAGCATAGAAGCCTTTGGCAGGACAGGAAACACCATATATTTT. It encodes CASIEAFGRTGNTIYF.

The gene calls are TRBV15 and TRBJ1-2, with 10 bases fitting TRBD1. V dropped 3 bases and J dropped 2; count of bases not matched to a gene: 0. The CDR3 runs to 14 residues. CDR1 is LNHNV, CDR2 YYDKDF, per germline (reference sequence). The CDR3 is CATSRGQGNYGYTF. CDR3 in DNA: TGTGCCACCAGCAGGGGACAGGGGAACTATGGCTACACCTTC.

The gene calls are TRBV28 and TRBJ2-5; 11 nucleotides agree with TRBD2. The CDR3 spans 15 residues. V was pared by 6 bases and J by 4 bases, with 7 bases of the junction left unmatched. Germline values: CDR1 MDHEN, CDR2 SYDVKM. The CDR3 loop reads CASSNSGRAGETQYF. In nucleotides, the CDR3 is TGTGCCAGCAGCAATAGCGGGAGGGCCGGAGAGACCCAGTACTTC.

The J gene is TRBJ2-7, the V gene TRBV7-9, with unresolved D. CDR1 and CDR2 from the germline V gene are SEHNR and FQNEAQ (reference sequence). Deletions cut 5 bases from V and 2 bases from J, with 13 bases between. The CDR3 sequence is 14 residues long. Written as DNA, the CDR3 is TGTGCCAGCAGCACGGTAATGGGAACCTACGAGCAGTACTTC. This gives the protein CASSTVMGTYEQYF.

The chain carries TRBV6-1 and TRBJ1-1, with D unresolved. The CDR3 loop spans 13 amino acids. Germline V gene lookup returns CDR1 MNHNS and CDR2 SASEGT. V was shortened by 7 bases and J by 4 bases, with 13 bases between the two germline ends. The CDR3 loop is CASTSRQRTEAFF. CDR3 DNA sequence: TGTGCCAGCACCAGCAGGCAGCGCACTGAAGCTTTCTTT.

This chain joins TRBV5-1 and TRBJ2-7, with a tentative D call TRBD2 (5 bases). V was pared by 4 bases and J by 1 base, with 21 bases between. The CDR3 spans 17 residues. Germline CDR1 reads SGHRS; CDR2 reads YFSETQ. The CDR3 here is CASSRDPLSATSYEQYF. In DNA, the CDR3 is TGCGCCAGCAGCCGGGATCCGCTGAGCGCAACGTCCTACGAGCAGTACTTC.